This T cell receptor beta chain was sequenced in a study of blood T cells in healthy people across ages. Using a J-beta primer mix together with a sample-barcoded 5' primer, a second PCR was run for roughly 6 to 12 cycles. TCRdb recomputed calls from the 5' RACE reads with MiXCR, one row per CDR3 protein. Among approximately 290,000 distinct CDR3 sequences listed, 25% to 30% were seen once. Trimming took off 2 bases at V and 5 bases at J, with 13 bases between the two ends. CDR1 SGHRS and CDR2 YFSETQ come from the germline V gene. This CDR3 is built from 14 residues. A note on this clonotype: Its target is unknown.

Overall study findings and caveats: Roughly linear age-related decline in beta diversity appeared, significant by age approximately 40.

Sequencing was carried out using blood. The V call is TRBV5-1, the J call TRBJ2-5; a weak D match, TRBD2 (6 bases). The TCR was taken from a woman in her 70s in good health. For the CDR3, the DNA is TGCGCCAGCAGCTTACGCGGGGCTGAGGAGACCCAGTACTTC. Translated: CASSLRGAEETQYF.